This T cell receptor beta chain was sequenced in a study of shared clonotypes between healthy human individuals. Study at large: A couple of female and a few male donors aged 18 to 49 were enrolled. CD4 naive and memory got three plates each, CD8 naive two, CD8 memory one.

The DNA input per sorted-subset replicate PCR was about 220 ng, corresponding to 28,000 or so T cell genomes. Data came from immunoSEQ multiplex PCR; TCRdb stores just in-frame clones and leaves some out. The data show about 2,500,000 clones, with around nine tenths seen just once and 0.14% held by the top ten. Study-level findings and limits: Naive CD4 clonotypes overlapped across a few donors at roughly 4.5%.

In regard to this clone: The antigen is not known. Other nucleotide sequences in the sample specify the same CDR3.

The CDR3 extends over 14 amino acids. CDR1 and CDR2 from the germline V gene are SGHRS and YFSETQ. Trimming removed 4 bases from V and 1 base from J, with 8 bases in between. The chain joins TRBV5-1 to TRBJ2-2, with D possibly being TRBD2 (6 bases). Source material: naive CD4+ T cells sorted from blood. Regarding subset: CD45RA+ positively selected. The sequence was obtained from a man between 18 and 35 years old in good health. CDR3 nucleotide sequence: TGCGCCAGCAGCAGTAGCGGGAACACCGGGGAGCTGTTTTTT. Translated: CASSSSGNTGELFF.